The 30 T cell receptor beta chains listed next were all sequenced from one sample in a study of blood T cell repertoires in COVID-19. Profiling relied on immunoSEQ multiplex PCR, and the TCRdb table lists in-frame clones only, not all of them. Of over 130,000 clones detected, roughly 80% appear once; the ten largest clones hold 16%. What was sequenced was peripheral blood. Receptors originate from a man aged 45-60 years with acute or convalescent COVID-19.

V usage is TRBV7-9 and J usage is TRBJ2-1, with 9 bases that match TRBD2. This CDR3 comprises 14 residues. After removal of 5 bases from V and 10 bases from J, the junction contained 9 bases not matched to a gene. The germline V gene has CDR1 SEHNR and CDR2 FQNEAQ (reference sequence). Here the CDR3 DNA reads TGTGCCAGCAGCACGGGACTAGCTGCCGGAGAGCAGTTCTTC. Its protein product is CASSTGLAAGEQFF.

The table lists this clone with a count of one. V usage is TRBV2 and J usage is TRBJ2-7; D gene ambiguous. Germline V lookup: CDR1 SNHLY, CDR2 FYNNEI. Trimming pared 6 bases from V and 4 bases from J, leaving 4 bases between. The CDR3 contains 10 residues. Here the CDR3 reads CASSNYEQYF. DNA for the CDR3: TGTGCCAGCAGCAATTACGAGCAGTACTTC. Looking up the rest from reference TRBV2 and TRBJ2-7 gives the full variable domain: EPEVTQTPSHQVTQMGQEVILRCVPISNHLYFYWYRQILGQKVEFLVSFYNNEISEKSEIFDDQFSVERPDGSNFTLKIRSTKLEDSAMYFCASSNYEQYFGPGTRLTVT.

The V gene is TRBV18, the J gene TRBJ2-1, with 13 positions matching TRBD2. The V gene's germline CDR1 is KGHSH and CDR2 LQKENI. With V trimmed by 3 bases and J by 6 bases, 8 bases remained unmatched. This CDR3 spans 17 amino acids. DNA of the CDR3: TGTGCCAGCTCACCGTCACTAGGACTAGCGGGGGTCAATGAGCAGTTCTTC. Translated, it gives CASSPSLGLAGVNEQFF.

This chain uses TRBV5-1 with TRBJ2-3; TRBD1 matches at 9 bases. V shed 4 bases and J 4 bases; nucleotides not matched to a gene: 7. The CDR3 extends over 15 amino acids. Per the germline V gene, CDR1 is SGHRS and CDR2 is YFSETQ. This CDR3 reads CASSQQGAGADTQYF. The DNA for the CDR3 is TGCGCCAGCAGCCAACAGGGGGCTGGCGCAGATACGCAGTATTTT.

This clone has only a few counts. The chain couples TRBV5-5 to TRBJ1-3; tentative D call: TRBD1 (6 bases). Germline loops: CDR1 SGHKS, CDR2 YYEKEE (reference sequence). The CDR3 spans 15 residues. V lost 3 bases and J lost 2, with 12 bases in between. The CDR3 protein is CASSWGLPPGNTIYF. The CDR3 DNA is TGTGCCAGCAGCTGGGGGCTTCCCCCTGGAAACACCATATATTTT.

The V and J genes are TRBV4-2 and TRBJ1-2; D is uncertain. Trimming pared 3 bases from V and 2 bases from J, leaving 19 bases between. CDR3 size: 17 residues. CDR1 and CDR2 from the germline V gene are LGHNA and YNFKEQ. The CDR3 region is CASSHVSRTEANYGYTF. In DNA form, the CDR3 reads TGTGCCAGCAGCCACGTGAGTCGTACCGAAGCAAACTATGGCTACACCTTC.

The chain is built from TRBV29-1 and TRBJ1-1; D not resolved. CDR1 is SQVTM and CDR2 is ANQGSEA in the germline V gene. There are 14 residues in the CDR3. The V end was cut by 0 bases, the J end by 1 base, with 9 bases between. The CDR3 sequence: CSVEERAGNTEAFF. The CDR3, as DNA: TGCAGCGTTGAAGAGCGGGCAGGGAACACTGAAGCTTTCTTT.

This clone was picked up many times. The chain couples TRBV7-9 to TRBJ1-3, with D hard to call. Germline CDR1 reads SEHNR; CDR2 reads FQNEAQ (reference sequence). Trimming removed 5 bases from V and 4 bases from J, with 15 bases in between. This CDR3 region has 15 residues. The CDR3 bases are TGTGCCAGCAGCGATACCCACAAGAAAGGAAACACCATATATTTT. Its translation: CASSDTHKKGNTIYF.

This clone appeared once. This rearrangement joins TRBV19 to TRBJ1-3; D unclear. The CDR3 length is 12 residues. Germline V gene sequence: CDR1 LNHDA, CDR2 SQIVND (reference sequence). Trimming removed 6 bases from V and 4 bases from J, with 7 bases in between. CDR3: CASSFQGNTIYF. CDR3 nucleotides: TGTGCCAGTAGCTTTCAGGGAAACACCATATATTTT.

This chain connects TRBV28 to TRBJ2-1; D perhaps matches TRBD2 (5 bases). This CDR3 comprises 17 residues. Per the germline V gene, CDR1 is MDHEN and CDR2 is SYDVKM. Deletions cut 3 bases from V and 0 bases from J, with 15 bases between. This chain's CDR3 is CASSLPGLMSSYNEQFF. DNA of the CDR3: TGTGCCAGCAGTTTGCCCGGACTTATGAGCTCCTACAATGAGCAGTTCTTC.

The chain carries TRBV14 and TRBJ2-2; 7 bases match TRBD2. The germline V gene encodes CDR1 SGHDN and CDR2 FVKESK. The CDR3 totals 14 residues. J gave up 4 bases and V 5 bases, and 4 bases lay outside the gene matches. CDR3 nucleotide sequence: TGTGCCAGCAGCGCCCGCGGGGGCACCGGGGAGCTGTTTTTT. Its protein product is CASSARGGTGELFF.

The V and J genes are TRBV2 and TRBJ2-1; 10 nucleotides align to TRBD1. The CDR3 runs 14 residues. The germline V gene encodes CDR1 SNHLY and CDR2 FYNNEI. J gave up 8 bases and V 7 bases, and 8 bases lay outside the gene matches. CDR3 in DNA: TGTGCCAGCAACCGGGACAGGGGTCCGTATGAGCAGTTCTTC. The encoded protein is CASNRDRGPYEQFF.

The chain employs TRBV2 and TRBJ1-2, with D possibly TRBD1 on 5 matching bases. This CDR3 contains 13 residues. CDR1 SNHLY and CDR2 FYNNEI come from the germline V gene. V was pared by 11 bases and J by 7 bases, with 20 bases between. The CDR3 here is CAGEWGLDGGYTF. In nucleotides, the CDR3 is TGTGCCGGAGAGTGGGGCCTTGATGGTGGCTACACCTTC.

This chain joins TRBV19 and TRBJ2-7; D perhaps matches TRBD2 (6 bases). From germline, CDR1 is LNHDA and CDR2 SQIVND (reference sequence). Trimming left V 5 bases short and J 3 bases short, with 14 bases between. This CDR3 spans 14 amino acids. The CDR3 DNA reads as TGTGCCAGTAGTTCTCTATCGACTAGCTACGAGCAGTACTTC. The encoded protein is CASSSLSTSYEQYF.

The rearrangement links TRBV28 to TRBJ1-2, with D perhaps TRBD1 (6 bases). The V end lost 5 bases, the J end lost 5 bases, and 12 bases lay between the germline ends. Per germline, CDR1 MDHEN and CDR2 SYDVKM. This CDR3 contains 13 residues. The CDR3 nucleotides are TGTGCCAGCAGTATCCGGACAGAGTATGGCTACACCTTC. Translated, it gives CASSIRTEYGYTF.

The chain has TRBV3-1 (or the pseudogene TRBV3-2) and TRBJ1-5, with D possibly TRBD1 on 5 matching bases. The germline gives CDR1 LGHDT, CDR2 YNNKEL (reference sequence). The CDR3 is made up of 15 amino acids. V lost 4 bases to trimming and J lost 2 bases, with 12 bases between them. CDR3 sequence reads: CASSPQRGGNQPQHF. CDR3 sequence (DNA): TGTGCCAGCAGCCCGCAGCGGGGGGGCAATCAGCCCCAGCATTTT.

V is TRBV3-1 (or the pseudogene TRBV3-2) and J is TRBJ2-5; TRBD2 might be the D (5 bases). The V and J ends lost 2 bases and 5 bases respectively, with 12 bases between them. CDR3 length: 14 amino acids. Germline CDR1 and CDR2: LGHDT and YNNKEL (reference sequence). CDR3 loop: CASSQKGLAETQYF. Here the CDR3 DNA reads TGTGCCAGCAGCCAAAAAGGGCTAGCTGAGACCCAGTACTTC.

This CDR3 is CAISGGAYNEQFF. In nucleotides, the CDR3 is TGTGCCATCAGTGGTGGGGCGTACAATGAGCAGTTCTTC. The J gene is TRBJ2-1, the V gene TRBV10-3, with D possibly TRBD1 on 5 matching bases. The CDR3 runs to 13 residues. Per the germline V gene, CDR1 is ENHRY and CDR2 is SYGVKD. V dropped 4 bases and J dropped 4 bases, with 8 bases sitting between them.

The chain couples TRBV4-1 to TRBJ1-6; D is unresolved. V lost 0 bases and J 7 bases, leaving 7 bases between the germline ends. This CDR3 spans 14 amino acids. Germline V gives CDR1 MGHRA, CDR2 YSYEKL. CDR3 sequence (DNA): TGCGCCAGCAGCCAAGATCCCCTGAATTCACCCCTCCACTTT. Translated, it gives CASSQDPLNSPLHF.

This clone was observed a few times. This rearrangement joins TRBV19 to TRBJ1-2; possible D gene TRBD1, 6 bases. The CDR3 sequence is 17 residues long. Germline CDR1 is LNHDA and CDR2 is SQIVND (reference sequence). V gave up 3 bases and J gave up 2 bases, with 19 bases separating them. The CDR3 is CASSIGLGQTPNYGYTF. The DNA for the CDR3 is TGTGCCAGTAGTATCGGACTTGGACAGACCCCCAACTATGGCTACACCTTC.

In its sample, this clone was seen once. This chain connects TRBV12-5 to TRBJ2-6; 8 bases fit TRBD1. Trimming cost V 1 base and J 2 bases; bases outside gene matches: 1. Germline-derived CDR1 and CDR2 are LGHNT and FRNRAP. The CDR3 runs 16 residues. The CDR3 here is CASGLETGAGANVLTF. DNA for the CDR3: TGTGCTAGTGGTTTGGAGACAGGGGCTGGGGCCAACGTCCTGACTTTC. The full variable domain, in which reference TRBV12-5 and TRBJ2-6 provide the parts outside the CDR3, is DARVTQTPRHKVTEMGQEVTMRCQPILGHNTVFWYRQTMMQGLELLAYFRNRAPLDDSGMPKDRFSAEMPDATLATLKIQPSEPRDSAVYFCASGLETGAGANVLTFGAGSRLTVL.

The rearrangement uses TRBV10-3 and TRBJ2-7, with TRBD1 matching over 9 bases. The V gene's germline CDR1 is ENHRY and CDR2 SYGVKD. V shed 10 bases, J shed 5 bases, and the junction held 12 bases outside the gene matches. The CDR3 covers 14 residues. CDR3 in DNA: TGTGCCAGCTACTCCGACAGGGGGATCGACGAGCAGTACTTC. Its translation: CASYSDRGIDEQYF.

The chain has TRBV20-1 and TRBJ2-3; D call uncertain. V was cut by 3 bases and J by 0 bases, with 13 bases left in between. The CDR3 runs to 15 residues. CDR1 and CDR2 from the germline V gene are DFQATT and SNEGSKA (reference sequence). CDR3 sequence (DNA): TGCAGTGCTAGTAACTCGCTAGTGAGCACAGATACGCAGTATTTT. It is translated as CSASNSLVSTDTQYF.

CDR3 loop: CASSEVLAGSTDTQYF. CDR3 DNA sequence: TGTGCCAGCAGTGAAGTGCTAGCGGGGAGCACAGATACGCAGTATTTT. This sequence joins TRBV2 and TRBJ2-3; 9 bases fit TRBD2. Per the germline V gene, CDR1 is SNHLY and CDR2 is FYNNEI. This CDR3 has 16 residues. With 1 base clipped from V and 0 bases from J, the junction kept 2 bases outside the gene matches.

The chain uses TRBV10-3 and TRBJ1-5; D call uncertain. The CDR3 sequence is 15 residues long. Between the trimmed V and J ends, which lost 4 bases and 2 bases, there was a span of 12 bases. The germline V gene has CDR1 ENHRY and CDR2 SYGVKD. The chain's CDR3 is CAISVTLGGNQPQHF. The CDR3, as DNA: TGTGCCATCAGTGTAACCCTAGGTGGCAATCAGCCCCAGCATTTT.

CDR3 sequence: CASSVGTSGPGDTQYF. The CDR3 DNA is TGTGCCAGCAGTGTTGGGACTAGCGGCCCAGGAGATACGCAGTATTTT. The rearrangement uses TRBV6-1 and TRBJ2-3, with 11 bases fitting TRBD2. The CDR3 contains 16 residues. V shed 4 bases, J shed 5 bases, and the junction held 8 bases outside the gene matches. The germline gives CDR1 MNHNS, CDR2 SASEGT.

A single count supports this clone. This chain joins TRBV7-3 and TRBJ2-3; a weak D match, TRBD2 (6 bases). The V end lost 5 bases, the J end lost 5 bases, and 11 bases lay between the germline ends. Germline CDR1 and CDR2: SGHTA and FQGTGA. This CDR3 is built from 13 residues. The CDR3 coding sequence is TGTGCCAGCAGCCCCCCCGGGGGAGATACGCAGTATTTT. Translated: CASSPPGGDTQYF.

The chain is built from TRBV3-1 (or the pseudogene TRBV3-2) and TRBJ1-5; D call uncertain. V was trimmed by 1 base and J by 3 bases, leaving 7 bases between them. This CDR3 is 14 amino acids long. Germline loops: CDR1 LGHDT, CDR2 YNNKEL (reference sequence). CDR3 protein: CASSQGHVNQPQHF. The CDR3 region has the DNA TGTGCCAGCAGCCAAGGACACGTCAATCAGCCCCAGCATTTT.

This sequence joins TRBV18 and TRBJ2-7; D might be TRBD1 (8 bases). The ends were cut back, 3 bases at V and 4 bases at J, with 22 bases in the middle. The germline CDR1 and CDR2 sequences are KGHSH and LQKENI. This CDR3 region has 17 residues. The CDR3 sequence: CASSPLSTGGRGYEQYF. CDR3 sequence (DNA): TGTGCCAGCTCACCCCTCTCCACAGGGGGGCGGGGGTACGAGCAGTACTTC.

This chain uses TRBV24-1 with TRBJ2-1, with D possibly TRBD1 on 6 matching bases. Germline V gene data show CDR1 as KGHDR and CDR2 as SFDVKD. Between the trimmed V and J ends, which lost 5 bases and 8 bases, there was a span of 21 bases. The CDR3 has 16 amino acids. CDR3 coding DNA: TGTGCCACCAGTGTCACACAGGGAAGGTCGCGAGATGAGCAGTTCTTC. Protein sequence: CATSVTQGRSRDEQFF.